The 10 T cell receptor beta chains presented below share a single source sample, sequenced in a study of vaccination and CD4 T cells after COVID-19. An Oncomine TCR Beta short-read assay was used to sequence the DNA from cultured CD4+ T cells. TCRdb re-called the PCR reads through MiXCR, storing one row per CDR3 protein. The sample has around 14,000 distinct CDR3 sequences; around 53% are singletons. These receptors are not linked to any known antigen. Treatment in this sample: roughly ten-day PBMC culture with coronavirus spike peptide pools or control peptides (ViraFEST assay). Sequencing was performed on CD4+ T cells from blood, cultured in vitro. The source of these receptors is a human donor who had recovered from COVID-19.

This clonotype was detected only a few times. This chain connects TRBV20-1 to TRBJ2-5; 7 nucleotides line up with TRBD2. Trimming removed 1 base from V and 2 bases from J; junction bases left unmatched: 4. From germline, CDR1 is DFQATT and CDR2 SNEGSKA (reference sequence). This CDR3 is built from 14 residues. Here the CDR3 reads CSARGTSWQETQYF. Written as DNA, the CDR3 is TGCAGTGCTAGAGGGACTAGTTGGCAAGAGACCCAGTACTTC.

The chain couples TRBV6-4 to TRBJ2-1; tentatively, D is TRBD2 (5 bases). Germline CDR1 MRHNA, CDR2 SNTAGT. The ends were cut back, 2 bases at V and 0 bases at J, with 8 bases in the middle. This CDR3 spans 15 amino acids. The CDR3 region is CASSDVAGSYNEQFF. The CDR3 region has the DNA TGTGCCAGCAGTGACGTGGCGGGCTCCTACAATGAGCAGTTCTTC.

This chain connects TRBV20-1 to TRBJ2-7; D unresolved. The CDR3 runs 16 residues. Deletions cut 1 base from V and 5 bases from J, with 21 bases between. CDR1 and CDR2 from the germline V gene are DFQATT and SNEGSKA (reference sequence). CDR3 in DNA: TGCAGTGCTAGAGGAGACTTGGTATCCGGGTTGGACGAGCAGTACTTC. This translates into CSARGDLVSGLDEQYF.

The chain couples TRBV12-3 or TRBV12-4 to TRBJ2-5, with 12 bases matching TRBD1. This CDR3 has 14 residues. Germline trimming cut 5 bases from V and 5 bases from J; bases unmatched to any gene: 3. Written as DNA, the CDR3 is TGTGCCAGCAGTACCGGGACAGGGGGCGAGACCCAGTACTTC. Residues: CASSTGTGGETQYF.

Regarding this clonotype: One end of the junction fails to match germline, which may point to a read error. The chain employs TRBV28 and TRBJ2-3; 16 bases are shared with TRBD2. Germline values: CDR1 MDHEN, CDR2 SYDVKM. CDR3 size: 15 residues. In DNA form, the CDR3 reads TGTGCCAGCAGTCCGGGACTAGCGGGAGGGCACGCGTTTAATTTT. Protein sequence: CASSPGLAGGHAFNF. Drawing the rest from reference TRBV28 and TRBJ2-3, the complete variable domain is DVKVTQSSRYLVKRTGEKVFLECVQDMDHENMFWYRQDPGLGLRLIYFSYDVKMKEKGDIPEGYSVSREKKERFSLILESASTNQTSMYLCASSPGLAGGHAFNFGPGTRLTVL.

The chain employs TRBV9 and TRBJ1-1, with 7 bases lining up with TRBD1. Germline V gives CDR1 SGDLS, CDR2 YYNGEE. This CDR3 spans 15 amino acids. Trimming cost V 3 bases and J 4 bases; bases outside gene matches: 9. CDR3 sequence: CASSAHTGVRTEAFF. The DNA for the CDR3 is TGTGCCAGCAGCGCTCATACAGGGGTACGCACTGAAGCTTTCTTT.

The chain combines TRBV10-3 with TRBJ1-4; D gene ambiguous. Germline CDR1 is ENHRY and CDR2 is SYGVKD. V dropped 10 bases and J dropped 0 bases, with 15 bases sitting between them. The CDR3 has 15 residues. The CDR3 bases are TGTGCCAGCACCGGGGTAGGGACAACTAATGAAAAACTGTTTTTT. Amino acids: CASTGVGTTNEKLFF.

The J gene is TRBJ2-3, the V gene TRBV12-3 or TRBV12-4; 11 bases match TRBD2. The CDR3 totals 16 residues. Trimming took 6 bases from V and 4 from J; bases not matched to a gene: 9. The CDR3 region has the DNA TGTGCCAGCAGACCGGGGACTAGCGGAAGTGCAGATACGCAGTATTTT. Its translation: CASRPGTSGSADTQYF.

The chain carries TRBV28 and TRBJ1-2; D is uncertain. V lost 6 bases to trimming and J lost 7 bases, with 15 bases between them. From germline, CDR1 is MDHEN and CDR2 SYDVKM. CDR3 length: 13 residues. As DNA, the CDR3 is TGTGCCAGCAGGCGGACCCAAGCACGTGGCTACACCTTC. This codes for CASRRTQARGYTF.

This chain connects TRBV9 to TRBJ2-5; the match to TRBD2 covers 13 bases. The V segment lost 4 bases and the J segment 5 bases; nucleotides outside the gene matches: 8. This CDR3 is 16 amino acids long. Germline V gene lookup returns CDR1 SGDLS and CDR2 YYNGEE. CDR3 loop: CASSTGLAGEAETQYF. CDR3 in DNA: TGTGCCAGCAGCACCGGACTAGCGGGAGAGGCGGAGACCCAGTACTTC.